Each of the 19 T cell receptor beta chains below was sequenced from the same sample in a study of cytomegalovirus exposure and HLA in healthy donors. Use of 60 Vbeta and 13 Jbeta primers characterized the PCR. TCRdb's table, derived via immunoSEQ multiplex PCR, lists solely in-frame clones and lacks some. The sample records about 200,000 clones, 76% being singletons. Input material: PBMCs. The receptors were sampled from a young man in good health and CMV-seronegative.

V is TRBV27 and J is TRBJ1-6; TRBD1 aligns across 7 bases. Germline V gene sequence: CDR1 MNHEY, CDR2 SMNVEV (reference sequence). J lost 9 bases, V lost 3 bases, and 5 bases had no gene match. CDR3 length equals 14 residues. In DNA form, the CDR3 reads TGTGCCAGCAGTTTCGGGACAGTGGGTTCACCCCTCCACTTT. It is translated as CASSFGTVGSPLHF.

In this sample, this clone turned up a few times. The V call is TRBV15, the J call TRBJ2-3, with 9 bases aligning to TRBD2. The CDR3 runs 15 residues. CDR1 LNHNV and CDR2 YYDKDF come from the germline V gene (reference sequence). With V trimmed by 0 bases and J by 6 bases, 4 bases remained unmatched. The CDR3 DNA is TGTGCCACCAGCAGAGATAGCGGGAGTTTGGATACGCAGTATTTT. This translates into CATSRDSGSLDTQYF.

This clone has only a few counts. The gene calls are TRBV19 and TRBJ1-2; 7 bases are a match to TRBD1. CDR1 is LNHDA and CDR2 is SQIVND in the germline V gene (reference sequence). V dropped 7 bases and J dropped 6; count of bases not matched to a gene: 14. The CDR3 is made up of 15 amino acids. The CDR3 here is CASNTGDANYNGYTF. CDR3 in DNA: TGTGCCAGTAACACAGGGGACGCTAACTACAATGGCTACACCTTC.

Note on this clone: Other DNA sequences in the sample encode the same CDR3. The V gene is TRBV7-6, the J gene TRBJ2-6, with D possibly TRBD2 on 6 matching bases. Germline V CDR1 and CDR2: SGHVS, FNYEAQ. Deletions cut 6 bases from V and 4 bases from J, with 16 bases between. This CDR3 contains 16 residues. The CDR3: CASSGGRLLGANVLTF. For the CDR3, the DNA is TGTGCCAGCAGTGGAGGGAGACTGCTCGGGGCCAACGTCCTGACTTTC.

V gene TRBV29-1 combines with J gene TRBJ1-2, with D perhaps TRBD1 (5 bases). Germline V gene lookup returns CDR1 SQVTM and CDR2 ANQGSEA. V was trimmed by 6 bases and J by 0 bases, leaving 17 bases between them. CDR3 size: 15 residues. The CDR3 coding sequence is TGCAGCGTCGCCTTAGGGAAGGGGTCTAACTATGGCTACACCTTC. Its translation: CSVALGKGSNYGYTF.

The gene calls are TRBV2 and TRBJ1-5; D call uncertain. CDR1 and CDR2 (germline): SNHLY, FYNNEI. Trimming left V 3 bases short and J 1 base short, with 16 bases between. This CDR3 spans 17 amino acids. CDR3 DNA sequence: TGTGCCAGCAGTGACATGGCCGCCGCCGGGAGCAATCAGCCCCAGCATTTT. It specifies CASSDMAAAGSNQPQHF.

The chain uses TRBV29-1 and TRBJ1-2; 11 bases line up with TRBD1. Looked up from germline, CDR1 is SQVTM and CDR2 is ANQGSEA. The CDR3 has 12 residues. The junction had 4 bases not matched to a gene; V was cut back by 7 bases and J by 6 bases. In DNA, the CDR3 is TGCAGCGCCGGGGACAGGGGGGATGGCTACACCTTC. Translating gives CSAGDRGDGYTF.

This chain joins TRBV25-1 and TRBJ2-1, with D possibly being TRBD2 (6 bases). Germline CDR1 and CDR2: MGHDK and SYGVNS. Trimming pared 7 bases from V and 4 bases from J, leaving 14 bases between. The CDR3 sequence is 14 residues long. The CDR3 nucleotides are TGTGCCAGCACTGAGGGAGGCCCATACAATGAGCAGTTCTTC. Its translation: CASTEGGPYNEQFF.

The genes are TRBV7-9 and TRBJ1-1; 7 bases are shared with TRBD1. CDR1 and CDR2 from the germline V gene are SEHNR and FQNEAQ (reference sequence). The CDR3 has 15 residues. Trimming removed 5 bases from V and 2 bases from J; junction bases left unmatched: 8. CDR3 sequence: CASSPPGTVNTEAFF. CDR3 DNA: TGTGCCAGCAGCCCACCCGGGACAGTCAACACTGAAGCTTTCTTT. Full variable domain (rest looked up from reference TRBV7-9 and TRBJ1-1): DTGVSQNPRHKITKRGQNVTFRCDPISEHNRLYWYRQTLGQGPEFLTYFQNEAQLEKSRLLSDRFSAERPKGSFSTLEIQRTEQGDSAMYLCASSPPGTVNTEAFFGQGTRLTVV.

The CDR3 region has the DNA TGTGCCAGCAGCGTTGGACTAGCGTACACCGGGGAGCTGTTTTTT. Protein sequence: CASSVGLAYTGELFF. This chain connects TRBV9 to TRBJ2-2; 9 bases align to TRBD2. Trimming cost V 2 bases and J 3 bases; bases outside gene matches: 2. Per the germline V gene, CDR1 is SGDLS and CDR2 is YYNGEE. CDR3 length equals 15 residues.

The table lists this clone with a count of one. CDR3 bases: TGTGCCAGCGTGACTAGCGGGGGCCCCTACGAGCAGTACTTC. It translates to CASVTSGGPYEQYF. The chain couples TRBV2 to TRBJ2-7; 12 bases are a match to TRBD2. The V and J ends lost 8 bases and 2 bases, in that order; junction bases with no gene match: 4. Germline V gives CDR1 SNHLY, CDR2 FYNNEI. The CDR3 has 14 residues.

This clone was detected a few times. This chain joins TRBV7-9 and TRBJ2-7; 10 bases match TRBD2. Germline V CDR1 and CDR2: SEHNR, FQNEAQ (reference sequence). With 0 bases clipped from V and 6 bases from J, the junction kept 5 bases outside the gene matches. The CDR3 has 15 amino acids. The CDR3 is CASSLAASGRVEQYF. Written as DNA, the CDR3 is TGTGCCAGCAGCTTAGCGGCTAGCGGGAGAGTCGAGCAGTACTTC.

The chain uses TRBV2 and TRBJ2-2; TRBD2 agrees at 14 bases. J was trimmed by 5 bases and V by 5 bases; bases with no gene match: 10. Per the germline V gene, CDR1 is SNHLY and CDR2 is FYNNEI. The CDR3 extends over 18 amino acids. In nucleotides, the CDR3 is TGTGCCAGCAGTTTCCCCGGGACTAGCGGGAGAGGTACCGGGGAGCTGTTTTTT. It codes for CASSFPGTSGRGTGELFF.

The chain carries TRBV29-1 and TRBJ1-5; 8 nucleotides match TRBD1. Germline V CDR1 and CDR2: SQVTM, ANQGSEA. The CDR3 is made up of 14 amino acids. Trimming at V came to 6 bases and at J to 4 bases, leaving 8 bases not matched to a gene. The DNA of the CDR3 is TGCAGCGTCCTGACAGGGGCGGGGAATCAGCCCCAGCATTTT. It specifies CSVLTGAGNQPQHF.

The chain uses TRBV6-5 and TRBJ2-2, with 8 bases aligning to TRBD1. The CDR3 is 16 amino acids. The trim removed 4 bases at V and 1 base at J, leaving 5 bases unmatched. Germline V gene sequence: CDR1 MNHEY, CDR2 SVGAGI. CDR3 DNA sequence: TGTGCCAGCAGTTCCTCGGGACAGGTGAACACCGGGGAGCTGTTTTTT. Residues: CASSSSGQVNTGELFF.

The chain joins TRBV6-5 to TRBJ2-2; possible D gene TRBD2, 5 bases. The CDR3 is 14 residues long. From germline, CDR1 is MNHEY and CDR2 SVGAGI. Trimming took 6 bases from V and 2 from J, leaving 10 bases between them. For the CDR3, the DNA is TGTGCCAGCAGGTCCGGGGAAAACACCGGGGAGCTGTTTTTT. Translated: CASRSGENTGELFF.

This sequence joins TRBV5-1 and TRBJ2-2; a weak D match, TRBD2 (5 bases). Looked up from germline, CDR1 is SGHRS and CDR2 is YFSETQ. This CDR3 is built from 14 residues. Trimming took off 4 bases at V and 4 bases at J, with 11 bases between the two ends. The CDR3: CASSTEAGTGELFF. The CDR3 DNA follows: TGCGCCAGCAGCACGGAGGCAGGCACCGGGGAGCTGTTTTTT.

The chain recombines TRBV10-2 with TRBJ2-4, with D perhaps matching TRBD2 (7 bases). CDR3 length equals 16 residues. Trimming left V 6 bases short and J 0 bases short, with 15 bases between. The germline V gene has CDR1 WSHSY and CDR2 SAAADI. CDR3 protein: CASRKGGGLAKNIQYF. CDR3 DNA: TGCGCCAGCAGGAAAGGGGGGGGCTTAGCCAAAAACATTCAGTACTTC.

This rearrangement joins TRBV5-1 to TRBJ2-7; a possible D gene is TRBD2 (6 bases). This CDR3 spans 15 amino acids. Trimming took 0 bases from V and 5 from J, leaving 15 bases between them. Germline V gene sequence: CDR1 SGHRS, CDR2 YFSETQ. CDR3 nucleotides: TGCGCCAGCAGCTTGGACAGTTTAGCGGCGAACGAGCAGTACTTC. This translates into CASSLDSLAANEQYF.